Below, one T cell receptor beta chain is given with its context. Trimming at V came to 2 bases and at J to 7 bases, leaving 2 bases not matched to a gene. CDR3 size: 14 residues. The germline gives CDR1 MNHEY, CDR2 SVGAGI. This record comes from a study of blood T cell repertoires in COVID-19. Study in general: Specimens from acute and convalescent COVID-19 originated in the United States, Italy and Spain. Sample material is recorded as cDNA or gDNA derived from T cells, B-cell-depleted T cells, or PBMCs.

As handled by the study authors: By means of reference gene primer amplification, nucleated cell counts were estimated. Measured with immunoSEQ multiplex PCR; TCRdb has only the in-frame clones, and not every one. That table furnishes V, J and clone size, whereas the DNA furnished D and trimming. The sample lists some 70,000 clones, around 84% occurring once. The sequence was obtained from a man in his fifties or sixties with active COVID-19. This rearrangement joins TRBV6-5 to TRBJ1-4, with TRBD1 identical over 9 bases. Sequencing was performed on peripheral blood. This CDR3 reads CASSYVDRGEKLFF. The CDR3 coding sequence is TGTGCCAGCAGTTACGTGGACAGGGGTGAAAAACTGTTTTTT.